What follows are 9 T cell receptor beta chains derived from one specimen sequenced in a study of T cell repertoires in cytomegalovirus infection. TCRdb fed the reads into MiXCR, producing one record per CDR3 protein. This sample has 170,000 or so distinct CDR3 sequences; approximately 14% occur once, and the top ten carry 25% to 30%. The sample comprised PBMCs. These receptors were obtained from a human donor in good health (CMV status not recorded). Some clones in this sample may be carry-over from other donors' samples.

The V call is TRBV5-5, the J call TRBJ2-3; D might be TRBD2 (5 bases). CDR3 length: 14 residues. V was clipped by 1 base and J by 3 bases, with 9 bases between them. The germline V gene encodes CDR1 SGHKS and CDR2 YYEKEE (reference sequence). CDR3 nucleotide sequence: TGTGCCAGCAGCTTGAGGTGGGAGACAGATACGCAGTATTTT. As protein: CASSLRWETDTQYF.

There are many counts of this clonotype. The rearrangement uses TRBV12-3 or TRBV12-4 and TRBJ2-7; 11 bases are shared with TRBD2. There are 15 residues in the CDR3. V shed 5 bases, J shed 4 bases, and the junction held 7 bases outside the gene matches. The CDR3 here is CASSPSGRISYEQYF. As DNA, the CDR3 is TGTGCCAGCAGTCCTAGCGGGAGGATCTCTTACGAGCAGTACTTC.

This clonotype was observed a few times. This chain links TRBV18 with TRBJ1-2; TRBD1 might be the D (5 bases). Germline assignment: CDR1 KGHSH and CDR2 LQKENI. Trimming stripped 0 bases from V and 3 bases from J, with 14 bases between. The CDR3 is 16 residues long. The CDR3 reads CASSPPRQGSHYGYTF. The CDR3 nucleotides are TGTGCCAGCTCACCACCGAGGCAGGGCTCGCACTATGGCTACACCTTC. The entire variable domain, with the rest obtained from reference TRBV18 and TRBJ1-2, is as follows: NAGVMQNPRHLVRRRGQEARLRCSPMKGHSHVYWYRQLPEEGLKFMVYLQKENIIDESGMPKERFSAEFPKEGPSILRIQQVVRGDSAAYFCASSPPRQGSHYGYTFGSGTRLTVV.

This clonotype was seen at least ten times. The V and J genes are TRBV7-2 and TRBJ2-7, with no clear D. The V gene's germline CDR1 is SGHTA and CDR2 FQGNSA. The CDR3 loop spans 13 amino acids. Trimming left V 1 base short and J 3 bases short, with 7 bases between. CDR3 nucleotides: TGTGCCAGCAGCTTAGAGGGCCTCTACGAGCAGTACTTC. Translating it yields CASSLEGLYEQYF.

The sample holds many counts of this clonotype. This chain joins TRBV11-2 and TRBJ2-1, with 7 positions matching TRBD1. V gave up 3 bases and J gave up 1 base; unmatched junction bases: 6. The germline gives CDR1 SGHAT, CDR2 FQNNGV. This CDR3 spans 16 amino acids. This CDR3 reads CASSFFGRGSYNEQFF. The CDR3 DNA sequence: TGTGCCAGCAGCTTTTTCGGCAGGGGGTCCTACAATGAGCAGTTCTTC.

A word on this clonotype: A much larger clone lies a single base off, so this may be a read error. The CDR3 region is CTSSVDRNTEAFF. The CDR3 DNA follows: TGTACCAGCAGCGTGGACAGGAACACTGAAGCTTTCTTT. The chain joins TRBV7-6 to TRBJ1-1, with D possibly TRBD1 on 6 matching bases. There are 13 residues in the CDR3. In germline, CDR1 is SGHVS, CDR2 FNYEAQ.

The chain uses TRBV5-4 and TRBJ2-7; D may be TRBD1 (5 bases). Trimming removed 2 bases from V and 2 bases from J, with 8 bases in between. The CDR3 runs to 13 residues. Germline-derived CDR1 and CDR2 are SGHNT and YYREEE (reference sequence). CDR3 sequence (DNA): TGTGCCAGCAGCTTTGACAGAACCTACGAGCAGTACTTC. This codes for CASSFDRTYEQYF.

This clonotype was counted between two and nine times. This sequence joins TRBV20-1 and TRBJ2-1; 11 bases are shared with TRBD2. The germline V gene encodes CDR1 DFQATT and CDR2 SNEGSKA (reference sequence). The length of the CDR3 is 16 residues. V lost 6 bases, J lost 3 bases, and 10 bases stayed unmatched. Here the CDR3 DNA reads TGCAGTGCCACCAGACTAGCGGGAATTATCTACAATGAGCAGTTCTTC. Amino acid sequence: CSATRLAGIIYNEQFF.

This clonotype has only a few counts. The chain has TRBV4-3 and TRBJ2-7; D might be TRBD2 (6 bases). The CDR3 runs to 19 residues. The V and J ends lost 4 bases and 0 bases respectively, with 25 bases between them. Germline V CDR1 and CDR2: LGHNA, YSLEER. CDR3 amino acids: CASSPRIKVVGLPSYEQYF. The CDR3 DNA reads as TGCGCCAGCAGCCCCCGGATCAAGGTCGTTGGACTACCCTCCTACGAGCAGTACTTC.